This record covers a single T cell receptor (beta chain). This clone has a handful of counts. The antigen it binds to is not known. Within one base of it there is no much larger clone, and no base qualities were kept. The data were taken from a study of blood T cell repertoires in COVID-19 (TCRdb year 2020). Background for the entire study: The collaborator samples originated in the United States, Italy and Spain and spanned the acute and convalescent phases of COVID-19. The prospective study material was composed of cDNA or gDNA derived from T cells, B-cell-depleted T cells, or PBMCs. The repertoires were made available in a free public database intended to serve as a resource for research on the immune response to SARS-CoV-2. The dataset comprised deeply sampled blood TCRbeta repertoires from subjects exposed to, actively infected with, or recovered from COVID-19. The samples were drawn from the first 160 participants of the ongoing ImmuneRACE study and from 1,254 subjects provided by 6 global collaborators. The sample metadata nearly always contained a de-identified subject ID, COVID-19 status, age in years and sex. Where available, HLA class I and class II types were taken from metadata supplied by the sample provider and were not determined by assay-based typing. General conclusions and limits of the study: How much clinical and demographic metadata was included differed by source and by participant, and the metadata was provided uncurated.

V gives up 0 bases and J gives up 2 bases, and the segment between their germline ends measures 9 bases. CDR1 and CDR2, per the germline V gene, are SGHDT and YYEEEE. The cysteine opens and the phenylalanine closes a CDR3 of 15 amino acids. Only the CDR3 DNA stays, 45 bases, in frame from base 1. Whole blood was collected in K2EDTA tubes by collaborating institutions according to the institutions' own protocols. For TCRbeta analysis, collaborators shipped samples as frozen whole blood, isolated PBMCs, or DNA extracted from either of those sample types. TCRbeta CDR3 regions were amplified from genomic DNA by means of the immunoSEQ Assay, a bias-controlled multiplex PCR. Regarding the original processing steps: The number of nucleated cells in each sample was estimated by amplification of reference gene primers within the assay. To quantify the absolute abundance of each unique TCRbeta CDR3 rearrangement, sequence reads were collapsed and filtered. For each sample, productive Simpson clonality was calculated as the square root of Simpson's diversity index across productive rearrangements. In its TCRdb copy, this immuneACCESS table keeps in-frame sequences only and misses some clones. Where compared with another copy, unresolved V genes explain less than half of these, and the others have no known cause. From that table come the V and J calls and clone size; the DNA was used to work out D and trimming. Here the sample has about 80,000 clones; over 70% occur a single time. About 12% of the sample is held by the ten biggest clonotypes.

Sequenced sample: peripheral blood. The TCR sequence derives from a man at least 80 years old with acute or convalescent COVID-19. The chain uses TRBV5-6 and TRBJ1-3; TRBD1 is a possible D gene, resting on 5 matching bases. For the CDR3, the sequence is CASSLEGHPGNTIYF. The base sequence is TGTGCCAGCAGCTTGGAGGGGCACCCTGGAAACACCATATATTTT.